This TCR beta chain was retrieved from a study of blood T cells in healthy people across ages. Study results and caveats: In long-lived donors, naive CD4+ cell counts and diversity exceeded those of aged donors. Naive T cell percentage strongly correlated with TCR beta diversity.

Primers used in a second PCR of roughly 6 to 11 cycles were a sample-barcoded 5' primer and a J-beta primer mix. TCRdb passed the 5' RACE reads through MiXCR, listing each CDR3 protein once. The table includes 1.5 million to 2 million distinct CDR3 sequences, 28% detected once. V was pared by 0 bases and J by 3 bases, with 5 bases of the junction left unmatched. Germline CDR1 is MNHEY and CDR2 is SVGEGT. The CDR3 has 16 amino acids. This clonotype has a handful of counts. Its antigen is undetermined. Sequencing was done on a sample of blood. V usage is TRBV6-2 or TRBV6-3 and J usage is TRBJ2-1; 7 bases are shared with TRBD2. This clonotype was sampled from a woman in her twenties or thirties in good health. The CDR3, as DNA: TGTGCCAGCAGTTACTCACCAGCGGGATACTACAATGAGCAGTTCTTC. As protein: CASSYSPAGYYNEQFF.